A single sample is the source of the 14 T cell receptor beta chains below, sequenced in a study of T cells after yellow fever vaccination. From the 5' RACE reads, TCRdb called clonotypes with MiXCR, one entry per CDR3 protein. The table records under 550,000 distinct CDR3 sequences, 21% of them present only once. The material was PBMCs, obtained more than 20 days after the first yellow fever vaccination. All receptors derive from a man aged 18-30 years who received the YFV17D yellow fever vaccine.

The chain uses TRBV7-3 and TRBJ2-3; TRBD1 matches at 12 bases. V lost 3 bases, J lost 7 bases, and 8 bases stayed unmatched. Germline V lookup: CDR1 SGHTA, CDR2 FQGTGA. The CDR3 loop spans 16 amino acids. The CDR3 region has the DNA TGTGCCAGCAGCTTTACCGGGACAGGGGGCTCACATACGCAGTATTTT. Translating it yields CASSFTGTGGSHTQYF.

V gene TRBV12-3 or TRBV12-4 combines with J gene TRBJ2-2; D ambiguous. V shed 3 bases and J shed 4 bases, with 12 bases lying between them. The CDR3 extends over 15 amino acids. Written as DNA, the CDR3 is TGTGCCAGCAGTTTCCATTACTCTGGCACCGGGGAGCTGTTTTTT. Translating gives CASSFHYSGTGELFF.

This clonotype was detected many times. The V call is TRBV6-5, the J call TRBJ2-3, with 10 positions matching TRBD1. With 6 bases clipped from V and 4 bases from J, the junction kept 10 bases outside the gene matches. The CDR3 covers 16 residues. In germline, CDR1 is MNHEY, CDR2 SVGAGI. CDR3: CASSLNPGQGSDTQYF. DNA of the CDR3: TGTGCCAGCAGCTTAAACCCGGGACAGGGGTCAGATACGCAGTATTTT.

This clonotype was counted only a few times. This chain joins TRBV9 and TRBJ2-7, with D uncertain. Per the germline V gene, CDR1 is SGDLS and CDR2 is YYNGEE. V was shortened by 4 bases and J by 5 bases, with 13 bases between the two germline ends. The CDR3 extends over 13 amino acids. CDR3 protein: CASSTGPGDEQYF. In DNA form, the CDR3 reads TGTGCCAGCAGCACCGGCCCTGGGGACGAGCAGTACTTC.

V and J are TRBV7-9 and TRBJ2-3, with TRBD2 identical over 9 bases. The germline V gene has CDR1 SEHNR and CDR2 FQNEAQ (reference sequence). CDR3 length: 16 amino acids. V lost 5 bases, J lost 1 base, and 7 bases stayed unmatched. The CDR3: CASSPGASGGTDTQYF. The CDR3 DNA reads as TGTGCCAGCAGCCCCGGCGCTAGCGGGGGCACAGATACGCAGTATTTT.

This clonotype appeared a few times. V and J are TRBV4-1 and TRBJ1-5; perhaps TRBD1 as D (5 bases). The CDR3 sequence is 15 residues long. Germline CDR1 MGHRA, CDR2 YSYEKL. V was cut by 4 bases and J by 4 bases, with 14 bases left in between. The DNA for the CDR3 is TGCGCCAGCAGCCTCGCGGGACTTACGAATCAGCCCCAGCATTTT. Encoded protein: CASSLAGLTNQPQHF.

The J gene is TRBJ1-5, the V gene TRBV12-3 or TRBV12-4, with TRBD1 matching 9 bases. The trim removed 3 bases at V and 7 bases at J, leaving 10 bases unmatched. The CDR3 consists of 16 residues. The CDR3 sequence is CASSLAGTGFGQPQHF. Here the CDR3 DNA reads TGTGCCAGCAGTTTGGCCGGGACAGGGTTTGGGCAGCCCCAGCATTTT.

Only a few counts were recorded for this clonotype. The V gene is TRBV11-2, the J gene TRBJ1-1; possible D gene TRBD1, 5 bases. V lost 2 bases, J lost 4 bases, and 14 bases lay in between. CDR1 SGHAT and CDR2 FQNNGV come from the germline V gene. The CDR3 runs 15 residues. For the CDR3, the DNA is TGTGCCAGCAGCTTACTTTCCTACGGGGGCACTGAAGCTTTCTTT. Amino acids: CASSLLSYGGTEAFF.

This chain uses TRBV2 with TRBJ2-5; 9 positions match TRBD1. In germline, CDR1 is SNHLY, CDR2 FYNNEI. The CDR3 spans 16 residues. V trimming: 6 bases; J trimming: 1 base; junction bases outside the gene matches: 9. In nucleotides, the CDR3 is TGTGCCAGCAGAAATACCGGGACAGGGTTCCAAGAGACCCAGTACTTC. It is translated as CASRNTGTGFQETQYF.

The V and J genes are TRBV15 and TRBJ1-2; 11 bases are shared with TRBD1. Germline V gene sequence: CDR1 LNHNV, CDR2 YYDKDF (reference sequence). With 5 bases clipped from V and 0 bases from J, the junction kept 8 bases outside the gene matches. This CDR3 comprises 17 residues. The CDR3 DNA is TGTGCCACCAGCGGCCGGGACAGGGGGACTACTAACTATGGCTACACCTTC. It encodes CATSGRDRGTTNYGYTF. Based on the CDR3 plus reference TRBV15 and TRBJ1-2, the full variable domain is DAMVIQNPRYQVTQFGKPVTLSCSQTLNHNVMYWYQQKSSQAPKLLFHYYDKDFNNEADTPDNFQSRRPNTSFCFLDIRSPGLGDTAMYLCATSGRDRGTTNYGYTFGSGTRLTVV.

This clonotype turned up a few times. This chain joins TRBV2 and TRBJ2-1; tentatively, D is TRBD1 (6 bases). The germline CDR1 and CDR2 sequences are SNHLY and FYNNEI. This CDR3 spans 12 amino acids. Trimming left V 5 bases short and J 9 bases short, with 11 bases between. In DNA form, the CDR3 reads TGTGCCAGCAGTACAACAGGGATTGAGCAGTTCTTC. Encoded protein: CASSTTGIEQFF.

V is TRBV5-1 and J is TRBJ2-3; possibly TRBD1 for D (5 bases). Germline CDR1 SGHRS, CDR2 YFSETQ. The CDR3 extends over 15 amino acids. V dropped 2 bases and J dropped 6 bases, with 16 bases sitting between them. In DNA, the CDR3 is TGCGCCAGCAGCTTCAGATCAGGGATTTTTGATACGCAGTATTTT. It translates to CASSFRSGIFDTQYF.

This sequence joins TRBV27 and TRBJ1-2; 12 nucleotides agree with TRBD1. The junction had 4 bases not matched to a gene; V was cut back by 2 bases and J by 3 bases. CDR3 length: 16 residues. Germline V CDR1 and CDR2: MNHEY, SMNVEV (reference sequence). This CDR3 reads CASSLDWDRGHYGYTF. CDR3 nucleotides: TGTGCCAGCAGTTTAGATTGGGACAGGGGGCACTATGGCTACACCTTC.

The V gene is TRBV15, the J gene TRBJ1-2, with no clear D. CDR1 and CDR2 (germline): LNHNV, YYDKDF (reference sequence). This CDR3 region has 13 residues. Trimming pared 0 bases from V and 8 bases from J, leaving 10 bases between. For the CDR3, the DNA is TGTGCCACCAGCAGAGACACGACGGGAGGCTACACCTTC. It specifies CATSRDTTGGYTF.